Sequencing of this T cell receptor (beta chain) was carried out in a study of early stage breast cancer tumors (dated by TCRdb to about 2017). The study in broad terms: Of the approximately 15 invasive breast tumors, 12 to 13 were found to be estrogen receptor-positive, progesterone receptor-positive and HER2-negative. A total of over 2 million templates, representing approximately 1,100,000 unique clonotypes, were detected across all samples. About 65% of the 12 ER+/PR+/HER2- tumors were invasive ductal carcinomas, while the other four were invasive lobular carcinomas. On average, each sample had roughly 9.7-fold read coverage. The full study reports these points: Enriched TCRB sequences shared across patients were mostly commonly generated sequences, unlikely to play an important role in the tumor microenvironment. Because the cohort was small, analysis by tumor subtype was not possible. Bulk genomic DNA sequencing of unsorted cells missed chain pairing and functional markers such as CD4, CD8 and FOXP3. Greater similarity was observed between blood and normal breast repertoires than between blood and tumor repertoires, and tumor was distinguished from normal in about 85% of the 16 patients when each tissue was compared with blood. Compared with adjacent normal breast tissue, tumors had about 2.5-fold higher T cell density and higher clonality.

The study profiled bulk TCR beta-chain repertoires in matched peripheral blood, tumor and adjacent normal breast tissue taken from approximately 15 patients with early-stage breast cancer. Before surgery, roughly 4.5-11 mL of whole blood was collected in EDTA tubes and processed within 2 hours. Peripheral blood mononuclear cells were isolated by Ficoll-Paque centrifugation in SepMate-50 tubes. PBMCs were cryopreserved in roughly 90% FBS with about 10% DMSO in aliquots of roughly 1.8 to 4 million cells and stored in liquid nitrogen. The Qiagen AllPrep DNA/RNA Mini kit was used to extract genomic DNA. Each sample was amplified in two independent genomic DNA replicates, using approximately 0.5 ug for blood and approximately 1.6 ug for tumor or normal breast. Following the manufacturer's instructions, the ImmunoSeq Intro kit was used to carry out TCRB sequencing on genomic DNA. For absolute quantification, the roughly 33-cycle multiplex PCR included proprietary primers along with spike-in control sequences. Single-end 150-bp reads were used to sequence an 87-bp fragment covering the CDR3 and the flanking V and J genes. Seven samples, each with two replicates, were multiplexed per lane of an Illumina MiSeq using version 3.0 chemistry. Processing in the source paper ran as follows. Raw data were processed with the vendor's proprietary pipeline, and both replicates were merged into a single result per sample. Clonotypes were defined as productive rearrangements sharing the V-gene family, CDR3 amino acid sequence and J-gene segment. Clonality was computed as 1 minus the normalized Shannon entropy (Pielou evenness) of TCRB abundances. T cell density was estimated as total templates divided by the number of input cells, with the number of input cells inferred from the DNA input amount. Recon was used with default parameters to estimate total repertoire diversity and clonality. Tumor-enriched clonotypes were defined as having over 0.1% abundance in tumor and at least 32-fold higher abundance than in normal breast. In its TCRdb copy, this immuneACCESS table keeps in-frame sequences only and misses some clones. Where compared with another copy, unresolved V genes explain less than half of these, and the others have no known cause. V and J calls and clone size come straight from that table; D and trimming were deduced from the DNA. Across this sample there are some 72,000 clones, with roughly 80% seen only once. The top ten clones comprise 3.5% of the sample.

Of note for this clone: There is no known antigen for this receptor. No clone much larger than this one lies a single base away; base qualities are absent.

At the junction V is shortened by 0 bases and J by 5 bases; bases outside the gene matches: 2. CDR1 and CDR2 (SGHNT, YYREEE) derive from the germline V gene (reference sequence). Measured from the cysteine to the phenylalanine, the CDR3 is 15 residues long. Just CDR3 DNA is preserved here, 45 bases in frame from base 1. The rearrangement combines TRBV5-4 with TRBJ2-2; 9 bases in the junction line up with TRBD1. The sequence derives from a person in their sixties or seventies with breast cancer. The sequencing sample was made of blood. The DNA sequence follows: TGTGCCAGCAGCTTGGACGGACAGGGGACCGGGGAGCTGTTTTTT. It specifies CASSLDGQGTGELFF. Full variable domain (CDR3 extended with the reference TRBV5-4 and TRBJ2-2 proteins): ETGVTQSPTHLIKTRGQQVTLRCSSQSGHNTVSWYQQALGQGPQFIFQYYREEENGRGNFPPRFSGLQFPNYSSELNVNALELDDSALYLCASSLDGQGTGELFFGEGSRLTVL.